One sample yielded the 32 T cell receptor beta chains listed below, sequenced in a study of cytomegalovirus exposure and HLA in healthy donors. Primers: 60 Vbeta forward and 13 Jbeta reverse. The assay was immunoSEQ multiplex PCR, and TCRdb's table has in-frame clones only and misses some. The sample includes 130,000 or so clones, about three quarters of them seen just once. Specimen: PBMCs. Source of these receptors: a female donor in good health and CMV-seropositive.

The genes are TRBV18 and TRBJ2-2; D not certain. Germline V gene lookup returns CDR1 KGHSH and CDR2 LQKENI. The germline V and J ends were trimmed by 2 bases and 5 bases, with 12 bases remaining between them. The CDR3 contains 15 residues. CDR3 protein: CASSPSVPVTGELFF. Here the CDR3 DNA reads TGTGCCAGCTCACCATCCGTCCCAGTAACCGGGGAGCTGTTTTTT.

This chain joins TRBV11-2 and TRBJ2-5; unclear D gene. The J call may be faulty, since TRBJ2-7 better matches the DNA end. Per germline, CDR1 SGHAT and CDR2 FQNNGV. CDR3 size: 13 residues. CDR3 DNA: TGTGCCAGCAGCTCTGAGAACGAGTACGAGCAGTACTTC. This gives the protein CASSSENEYEQYF.

This chain uses TRBV7-2 with TRBJ2-5; TRBD2 aligns across 11 bases. Germline V gene data show CDR1 as SGHTA and CDR2 as FQGNSA. The CDR3 consists of 16 residues. V lost 2 bases, J lost 4 bases, and 6 bases stayed unmatched. Here the CDR3 DNA reads TGTGCCAGCAGCTTACTAGCGGGAGGCGCGGGAGAGACCCAGTACTTC. It translates to CASSLLAGGAGETQYF.

This rearrangement joins TRBV23-1 to TRBJ2-3, with 7 bases that match TRBD1. TRBV23-1 is an ORF, with its function uncertain. The CDR3 runs to 17 residues. J lost 0 bases, V lost 2 bases, and 8 bases had no gene match. For the CDR3, the DNA is TGCGCCAGCAGTCAAAATCGGCCGACAGGGAGCACAGATACGCAGTATTTT. Translating gives CASSQNRPTGSTDTQYF.

The chain is built from TRBV5-1 and TRBJ1-3; 9 bases are a match to TRBD1. Germline V gene data show CDR1 as SGHRS and CDR2 as YFSETQ. The CDR3 consists of 16 residues. The ends lost 0 bases at V and 4 bases at J; junction bases unmatched: 5. This chain's CDR3 is CASSLVGQGLGNTIYF. The CDR3 bases are TGCGCCAGCAGCTTGGTTGGACAGGGGTTAGGAAACACCATATATTTT.

The rearrangement uses TRBV19 and TRBJ1-6; 10 positions agree with TRBD1. Trimming took 5 bases from V and 4 from J; bases not matched to a gene: 5. The CDR3 has 16 residues. Germline CDR1 reads LNHDA; CDR2 reads SQIVND (reference sequence). CDR3: CASSSTDRGYNSPLHF. The CDR3 DNA reads as TGTGCCAGTAGTTCGACGGACAGGGGGTATAATTCACCCCTCCACTTT.

This rearrangement joins TRBV18 to TRBJ2-7; no definite D call. From germline, CDR1 is KGHSH and CDR2 LQKENI. This CDR3 has 12 residues. The V gene lost 3 bases and the J gene lost 0 bases, with 3 bases spanning the gap. The CDR3 region is CASSPSSYEQYF. CDR3 bases: TGTGCCAGCTCACCCTCCTCCTACGAGCAGTACTTC.

The rearrangement uses TRBV7-9 and TRBJ2-7; TRBD1 agrees at 7 bases. CDR3 size: 15 residues. Germline V lookup: CDR1 SEHNR, CDR2 FQNEAQ (reference sequence). V gave up 1 base and J gave up 2 bases; unmatched junction bases: 5. CDR3 loop: CASSLDPQGTYEQYF. CDR3 nucleotides: TGTGCCAGCAGCTTAGACCCACAGGGGACCTACGAGCAGTACTTC.

The chain uses TRBV30 and TRBJ2-2; D remains unclear. The CDR3 is 15 residues long. The V and J ends lost 0 bases and 4 bases respectively, with 12 bases between them. Germline loops: CDR1 GTSNPN, CDR2 SVGIG (reference sequence). The CDR3 coding sequence is TGTGCCTGGAGTGTTATTCTGCGGTCCACCGGGGAGCTGTTTTTT. Its translation is CAWSVILRSTGELFF.

The chain employs TRBV5-1 and TRBJ1-2; TRBD1 matches at 10 bases. Per germline, CDR1 SGHRS and CDR2 YFSETQ. This CDR3 has 15 residues. V dropped 4 bases and J dropped 2; count of bases not matched to a gene: 5. The CDR3 sequence: CASSTETGGNYGYTF. The CDR3 nucleotides are TGCGCCAGCAGCACCGAGACAGGGGGCAACTATGGCTACACCTTC. The entire variable domain, with the rest obtained from reference TRBV5-1 and TRBJ1-2, is as follows: KAGVTQTPRYLIKTRGQQVTLSCSPISGHRSVSWYQQTPGQGLQFLFEYFSETQRNKGNFPGRFSGRQFSNSRSEMNVSTLELGDSALYLCASSTETGGNYGYTFGSGTRLTVV.

The CDR3 region has the DNA TGTGCCAGCAGCCGCAGGGGGGTGGCCAAAAACATTCAGTACTTC. Its translation: CASSRRGVAKNIQYF. The chain couples TRBV5-6 to TRBJ2-4; a possible D gene is TRBD1 (7 bases). Germline CDR1 reads SGHDT; CDR2 reads YYEEEE. Trimming left V 4 bases short and J 1 base short, with 12 bases between. The length of the CDR3 is 15 residues.

This clone came up a few times. J is TRBJ2-7 and V is TRBV6-5; D possibly corresponds to TRBD2 (5 bases). Trimming left V 5 bases short and J 6 bases short, with 8 bases between. Germline CDR1 and CDR2: MNHEY and SVGAGI. The CDR3 runs 11 residues. CDR3 protein: CASSTRSEQYF. For the CDR3, the DNA is TGTGCCAGCAGTACTAGATCCGAGCAGTACTTC.

V and J are TRBV29-1 and TRBJ1-1; tentative D call: TRBD1 (6 bases). CDR3 length equals 10 residues. Germline assignment: CDR1 SQVTM and CDR2 ANQGSEA. V was trimmed by 6 bases and J by 8 bases, leaving 10 bases between them. The CDR3 DNA reads TGCAGCGTACGACAGGACGAAGCTTTCTTT. This gives the protein CSVRQDEAFF.

This clone was found a few times. Different DNA sequences within this sample yield the same CDR3. The chain has TRBV6-5 and TRBJ1-4, with 8 bases identical to TRBD1. This CDR3 comprises 14 residues. Germline loops: CDR1 MNHEY, CDR2 SVGAGI. V was clipped by 5 bases and J by 8 bases; unmatched bases: 7. Here the CDR3 reads CASSQDRDGEKLFF. The CDR3 DNA follows: TGTGCCAGCAGTCAGGACAGGGATGGGGAAAAACTGTTTTTT.

This clone was counted between two and nine times. The rearrangement uses TRBV6-5 and TRBJ2-1; 8 nucleotides agree with TRBD1. The CDR3 runs 15 residues. Unmatched junction bases numbered 5, after V lost 5 bases and J lost 2 bases. Germline CDR1 MNHEY, CDR2 SVGAGI. This CDR3 reads CASSLRTGTYNEQFF. CDR3 DNA sequence: TGTGCCAGCAGTCTTCGGACAGGGACCTACAATGAGCAGTTCTTC.

This clone was found once. The rearrangement uses TRBV7-9 and TRBJ2-1; 10 bases are shared with TRBD2. Germline CDR1 is SEHNR and CDR2 is FQNEAQ (reference sequence). V dropped 2 bases and J dropped 4; count of bases not matched to a gene: 11. The CDR3 has 18 amino acids. This CDR3 reads CASSLTSGTYIGYNEQFF. CDR3 bases: TGTGCCAGCAGCTTAACTAGCGGGACCTATATTGGGTACAATGAGCAGTTCTTC.

Regarding this clone: A read error may produce the germline difference seen at one junction end. The V gene is TRBV27, the J gene TRBJ1-1; 8 bases are a match to TRBD1. This CDR3 comprises 15 residues. Looked up from germline, CDR1 is MNHEY and CDR2 is SMNVEV (reference sequence). Here the CDR3 reads CSSSLRTGPATEAFF. The CDR3, as DNA: TGTTCCAGCAGTCTCCGGACAGGGCCTGCGACTGAAGCTTTCTTT.

This clone was observed a few times. The CDR3 protein is CASSLDGANTDTQYF. DNA for the CDR3: TGCGCCAGCAGCTTGGATGGTGCGAACACAGATACGCAGTATTTT. The genes are TRBV5-1 and TRBJ2-3; D call uncertain. This CDR3 spans 15 amino acids. CDR1 is SGHRS and CDR2 is YFSETQ in the germline V gene. V lost 0 bases and J 2 bases, leaving 10 bases between the germline ends. Full variable domain (rest looked up from reference TRBV5-1 and TRBJ2-3): KAGVTQTPRYLIKTRGQQVTLSCSPISGHRSVSWYQQTPGQGLQFLFEYFSETQRNKGNFPGRFSGRQFSNSRSEMNVSTLELGDSALYLCASSLDGANTDTQYFGPGTRLTVL.

The chain combines TRBV2 with TRBJ1-2, with 7 nucleotides matching TRBD1. V shed 6 bases and J 4 bases; nucleotides not matched to a gene: 11. The CDR3 is 15 residues long. Looked up from germline, CDR1 is SNHLY and CDR2 is FYNNEI. The CDR3 bases are TGTGCCAGCAGCCGCACCCGGGACAGTAGCTATGGCTACACCTTC. Translated, it gives CASSRTRDSSYGYTF.

This clone showed up just once. The J gene is TRBJ1-1, the V gene TRBV5-6; D call uncertain. Trimming pared 1 base from V and 0 bases from J, leaving 4 bases between. Germline V gene data show CDR1 as SGHDT and CDR2 as YYEEEE. The CDR3 covers 13 residues. The CDR3 is CASSLSLNTEAFF. In DNA, the CDR3 is TGTGCCAGCAGCTTGTCTTTGAACACTGAAGCTTTCTTT. Complete variable domain (other parts from reference TRBV5-6 and TRBJ1-1): DAGVTQSPTHLIKTRGQQVTLRCSPKSGHDTVSWYQQALGQGPQFIFQYYEEEERQRGNFPDRFSGHQFPNYSSELNVNALLLGDSALYLCASSLSLNTEAFFGQGTRLTVV.

The chain links TRBV7-9 to TRBJ2-5; 8 bases align to TRBD2. Germline V gene sequence: CDR1 SEHNR, CDR2 FQNEAQ (reference sequence). This CDR3 is built from 16 residues. The ends lost 5 bases at V and 5 bases at J; junction bases unmatched: 13. CDR3 sequence (DNA): TGTGCCAGCAGCCCGACGAGTAGCGGGGCCCGGGAGACCCAGTACTTC. Encoded protein: CASSPTSSGARETQYF.

With respect to this clone: The sample contains more than one DNA sequence encoding this CDR3. V is TRBV10-3 and J is TRBJ1-1; D unclear. The V and J ends lost 2 bases and 9 bases respectively, with 7 bases between them. The length of the CDR3 is 11 residues. Germline CDR1 reads ENHRY; CDR2 reads SYGVKD. The CDR3 DNA is TGTGCCATCAGTGAGGGCCGTCAAGCTTTCTTT. Protein: CAISEGRQAFF.

Written as DNA, the CDR3 is TGTGCCAGCAGTCAGGGACAGAGCGGAGGAGGCTACACCTTC. Its protein is CASSQGQSGGGYTF. The rearrangement links TRBV2 to TRBJ1-2, with 7 positions matching TRBD1. Germline CDR1 reads SNHLY; CDR2 reads FYNNEI. The CDR3 is 14 residues long. The V segment lost 5 bases and the J segment 8 bases; nucleotides outside the gene matches: 11.

On this clone: In the same sample, other DNA sequences code for this CDR3. The chain joins TRBV14 to TRBJ2-7, with TRBD2 as a possible D gene (5 bases). Trimming took off 2 bases at V and 6 bases at J, with 11 bases between the two ends. CDR3 length: 13 amino acids. From germline, CDR1 is SGHDN and CDR2 FVKESK. Here the CDR3 reads CASSQNLAGEQYF. DNA of the CDR3: TGTGCCAGCAGCCAAAACCTCGCGGGCGAGCAGTACTTC.

V gene TRBV5-6 combines with J gene TRBJ2-3; 11 bases agree with TRBD1. This CDR3 contains 14 residues. V lost 3 bases to trimming and J lost 6 bases; unmatched junction nucleotides: 3. CDR1 SGHDT and CDR2 YYEEEE come from the germline V gene. The CDR3 DNA reads TGTGCCAGCAGCTGGGACAGGGGGTCTGATACGCAGTATTTT. Translation gives CASSWDRGSDTQYF. Drawing the rest from reference TRBV5-6 and TRBJ2-3, the complete variable domain is DAGVTQSPTHLIKTRGQQVTLRCSPKSGHDTVSWYQQALGQGPQFIFQYYEEEERQRGNFPDRFSGHQFPNYSSELNVNALLLGDSALYLCASSWDRGSDTQYFGPGTRLTVL.

The chain carries TRBV28 and TRBJ2-5; D not certain. The J call could be wrong; TRBJ2-7 is a better fit for the DNA end. In germline, CDR1 is MDHEN, CDR2 SYDVKM. CDR3 length: 12 amino acids. DNA for the CDR3: TGTGCCAGCAGTTCGAGCTCCTACGAGCAGTACTTC. As protein: CASSSSSYEQYF.

The rearrangement links TRBV28 to TRBJ2-3; TRBD1 is a possible D gene (5 bases). V was shortened by 5 bases and J by 6 bases, with 12 bases between the two germline ends. CDR1 is MDHEN and CDR2 is SYDVKM in the germline V gene. The CDR3 consists of 13 residues. In DNA form, the CDR3 reads TGTGCCAGCAGTCCACTTAGGGGTGATACGCAGTATTTT. It is translated as CASSPLRGDTQYF.

This chain links TRBV7-9 with TRBJ2-6; TRBD1 matches at 7 bases. V lost 4 bases, J lost 0 bases, and 6 bases stayed unmatched. The V gene's germline CDR1 is SEHNR and CDR2 FQNEAQ (reference sequence). This CDR3 spans 17 amino acids. For the CDR3, the DNA is TGTGCCAGCAGCTCCCCGGGACAGAGCTCTGGGGCCAACGTCCTGACTTTC. Its translation is CASSSPGQSSGANVLTF.

The genes are TRBV6-6 and TRBJ1-5, with D possibly matching TRBD1 (6 bases). The CDR3 is 15 amino acids. CDR1 is MNHNY, CDR2 SVGAGI, per germline (reference sequence). V dropped 7 bases and J dropped 4 bases, with 17 bases sitting between them. CDR3 DNA: TGTGCCAGCACCATTGCGGACAGAATAAATCAGCCCCAGCATTTT. Protein: CASTIADRINQPQHF.

The chain employs TRBV7-2 and TRBJ2-7; a possible D gene is TRBD2 (5 bases). Trimming removed 3 bases from V and 0 bases from J, with 12 bases in between. This CDR3 is built from 15 residues. Per germline, CDR1 SGHTA and CDR2 FQGNSA. The CDR3 region has the DNA TGTGCCAGCAGCTTCCAAAGCGGAGCCTCCTACGAGCAGTACTTC. Translation gives CASSFQSGASYEQYF.

This clone was seen just once. The gene calls are TRBV30 and TRBJ2-5; D is perhaps TRBD1 (6 bases). There are 14 residues in the CDR3. The V end was cut by 2 bases, the J end by 6 bases, with 16 bases between. Germline V gives CDR1 GTSNPN, CDR2 SVGIG (reference sequence). The CDR3 nucleotides are TGTGCCTGGAGTTCAGAGGGGGTAGTAAAGACCCAGTACTTC. Translating gives CAWSSEGVVKTQYF.

This chain connects TRBV7-2 to TRBJ2-7, with D unclear. Trimming cost V 1 base and J 3 bases, with 7 bases left between them. This CDR3 is 13 amino acids long. Germline V lookup: CDR1 SGHTA, CDR2 FQGNSA. The CDR3 bases are TGTGCCAGCAGCTTAGGGCCGCTCTACGAGCAGTACTTC. Protein sequence: CASSLGPLYEQYF.